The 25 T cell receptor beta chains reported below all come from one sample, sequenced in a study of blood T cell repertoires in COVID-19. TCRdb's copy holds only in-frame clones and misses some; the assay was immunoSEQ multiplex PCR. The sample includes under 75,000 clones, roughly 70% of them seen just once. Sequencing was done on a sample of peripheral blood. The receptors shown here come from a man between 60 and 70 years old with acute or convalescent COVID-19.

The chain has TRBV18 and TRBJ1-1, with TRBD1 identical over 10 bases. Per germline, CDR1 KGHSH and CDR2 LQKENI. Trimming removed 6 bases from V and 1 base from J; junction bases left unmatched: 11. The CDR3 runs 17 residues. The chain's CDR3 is CASSTSGTGVTNTEAFF. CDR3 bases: TGTGCCAGCTCGACCAGCGGGACAGGGGTTACGAACACTGAAGCTTTCTTT.

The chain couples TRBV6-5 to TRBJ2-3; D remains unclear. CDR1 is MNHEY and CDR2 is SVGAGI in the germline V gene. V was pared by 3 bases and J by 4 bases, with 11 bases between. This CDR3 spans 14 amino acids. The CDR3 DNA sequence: TGTGCCAGCAGTTATATTAGCTTGGCAGATACGCAGTATTTT. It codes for CASSYISLADTQYF.

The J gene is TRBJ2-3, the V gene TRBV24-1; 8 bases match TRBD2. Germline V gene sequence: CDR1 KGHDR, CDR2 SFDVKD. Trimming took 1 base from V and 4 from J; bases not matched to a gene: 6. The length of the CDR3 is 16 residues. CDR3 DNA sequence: TGTGCCACCAGTGATTTCGCGGGAGGAGGGCCAGATACGCAGTATTTT. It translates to CATSDFAGGGPDTQYF.

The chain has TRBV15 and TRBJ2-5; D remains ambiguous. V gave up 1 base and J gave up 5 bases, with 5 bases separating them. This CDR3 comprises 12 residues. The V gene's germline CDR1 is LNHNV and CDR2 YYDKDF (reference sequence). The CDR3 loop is CATSRVSETQYF. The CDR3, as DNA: TGTGCCACCAGCAGAGTGTCGGAGACCCAGTACTTC.

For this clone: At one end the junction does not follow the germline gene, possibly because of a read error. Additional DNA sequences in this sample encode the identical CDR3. This CDR3 reads CASSQAQGYGNTIYF. The DNA for the CDR3 is TGTGCCAGCAGCCAGGCTCAGGGGTACGGAAATACCATATATTTT. The chain joins TRBV14 to TRBJ1-3, with D perhaps TRBD1 (6 bases). Germline V CDR1 and CDR2: SGHDN, FVKESK. The CDR3 totals 15 residues.

CDR3 coding DNA: TGTGCCACACATTACAATGAGCAGTTCTTC. Its translation is CATHYNEQFF. The chain recombines TRBV28 with TRBJ2-1; D not resolved. Deletions cut 10 bases from V and 4 bases from J, with 5 bases between. This CDR3 has 10 residues. The germline gives CDR1 MDHEN, CDR2 SYDVKM.

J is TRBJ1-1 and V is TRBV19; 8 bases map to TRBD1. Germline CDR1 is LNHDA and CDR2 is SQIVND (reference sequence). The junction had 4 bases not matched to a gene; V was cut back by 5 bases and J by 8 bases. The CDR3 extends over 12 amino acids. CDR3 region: CASSSRTGEAFF. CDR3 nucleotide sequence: TGTGCCAGTAGTTCTAGGACAGGGGAAGCTTTCTTT.

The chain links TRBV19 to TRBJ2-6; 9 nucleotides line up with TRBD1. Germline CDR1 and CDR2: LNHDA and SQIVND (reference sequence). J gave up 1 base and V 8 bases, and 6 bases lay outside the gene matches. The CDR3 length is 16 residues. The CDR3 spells CASYRGLVSGANVLTF. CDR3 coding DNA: TGTGCCAGTTACAGGGGGCTCGTTTCTGGGGCCAACGTCCTGACTTTC.

CDR3: CASSLVAGYTPNEQFF. The CDR3 coding sequence is TGTGCCAGCAGCTTAGTCGCGGGGTATACACCCAATGAGCAGTTCTTC. This chain uses TRBV11-2 with TRBJ2-1; D is possibly TRBD2 (6 bases). This CDR3 comprises 16 residues. Germline assignment: CDR1 SGHAT and CDR2 FQNNGV. Trimming shortened V by 1 base and J by 6 bases, and 16 bases separated the two germline ends.

The chain's CDR3 is CASSDNRDDQPQHF. The CDR3 nucleotides are TGTGCCAGCAGCGATAACAGGGATGATCAGCCCCAGCATTTT. The J gene is TRBJ1-5, the V gene TRBV6-6; D perhaps matches TRBD1 (6 bases). V gave up 6 bases and J gave up 5 bases, with 14 bases separating them. This CDR3 contains 14 residues. Germline V gene data show CDR1 as MNHNY and CDR2 as SVGAGI (reference sequence).

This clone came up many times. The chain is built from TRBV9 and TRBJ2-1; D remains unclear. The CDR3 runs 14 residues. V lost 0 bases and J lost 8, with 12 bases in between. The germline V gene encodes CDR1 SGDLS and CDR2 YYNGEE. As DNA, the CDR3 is TGTGCCAGCAGCGTAGGTCCGGAGACGGATGAGCAGTTCTTC. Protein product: CASSVGPETDEQFF.

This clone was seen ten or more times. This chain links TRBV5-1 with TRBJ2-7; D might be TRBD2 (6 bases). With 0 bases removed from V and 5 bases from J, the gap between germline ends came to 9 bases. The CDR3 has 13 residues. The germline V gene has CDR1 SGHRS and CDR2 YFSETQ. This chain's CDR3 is CASSLGTNDEQYF. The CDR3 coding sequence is TGCGCCAGCAGCTTGGGGACTAACGACGAGCAGTACTTC. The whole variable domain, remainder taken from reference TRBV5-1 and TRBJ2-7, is KAGVTQTPRYLIKTRGQQVTLSCSPISGHRSVSWYQQTPGQGLQFLFEYFSETQRNKGNFPGRFSGRQFSNSRSEMNVSTLELGDSALYLCASSLGTNDEQYFGPGTRLTVT.

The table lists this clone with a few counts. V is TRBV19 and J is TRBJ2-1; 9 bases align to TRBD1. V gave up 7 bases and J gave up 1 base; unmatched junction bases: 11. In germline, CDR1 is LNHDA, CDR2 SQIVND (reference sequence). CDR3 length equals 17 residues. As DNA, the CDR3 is TGTGCCAGTACCCCTACTACAGGGGGCTTTTCCTACAATGAGCAGTTCTTC. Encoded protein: CASTPTTGGFSYNEQFF.

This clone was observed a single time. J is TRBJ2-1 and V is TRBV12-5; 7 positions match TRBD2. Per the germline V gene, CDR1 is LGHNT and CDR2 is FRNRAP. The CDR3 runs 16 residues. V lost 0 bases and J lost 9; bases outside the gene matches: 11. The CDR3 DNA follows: TGTGCTAGTGGTTTGGTTCTAGCCCGGGGCGGGGGTGAGCAGTTCTTC. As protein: CASGLVLARGGGEQFF.

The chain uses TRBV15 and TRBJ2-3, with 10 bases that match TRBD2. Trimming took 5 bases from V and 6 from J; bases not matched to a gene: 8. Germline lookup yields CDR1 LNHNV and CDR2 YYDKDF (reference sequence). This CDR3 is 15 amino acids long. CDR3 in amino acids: CATSLLAGDEDTQYF. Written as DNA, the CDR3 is TGTGCCACCAGCCTTCTAGCGGGAGATGAGGATACGCAGTATTTT.

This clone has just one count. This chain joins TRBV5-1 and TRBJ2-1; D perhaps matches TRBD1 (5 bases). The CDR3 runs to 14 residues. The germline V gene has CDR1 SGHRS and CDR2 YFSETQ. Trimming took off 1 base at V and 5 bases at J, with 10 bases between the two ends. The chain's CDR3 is CASSLQGADNEQFF. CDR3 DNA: TGCGCCAGCAGCTTGCAGGGCGCAGACAATGAGCAGTTCTTC.

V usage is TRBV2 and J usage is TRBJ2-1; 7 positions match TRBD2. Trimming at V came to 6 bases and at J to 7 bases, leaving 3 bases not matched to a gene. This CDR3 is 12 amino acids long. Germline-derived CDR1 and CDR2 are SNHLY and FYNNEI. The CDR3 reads CASSLGGNEQFF. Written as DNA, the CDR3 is TGTGCCAGCAGCCTGGGAGGGAATGAGCAGTTCTTC.

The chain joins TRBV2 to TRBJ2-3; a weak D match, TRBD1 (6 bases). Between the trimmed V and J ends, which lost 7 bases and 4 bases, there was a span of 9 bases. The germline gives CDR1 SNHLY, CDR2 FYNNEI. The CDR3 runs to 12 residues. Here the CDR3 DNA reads TGTGCCAGCATTTCAGGGGCAGATACGCAGTATTTT. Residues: CASISGADTQYF.

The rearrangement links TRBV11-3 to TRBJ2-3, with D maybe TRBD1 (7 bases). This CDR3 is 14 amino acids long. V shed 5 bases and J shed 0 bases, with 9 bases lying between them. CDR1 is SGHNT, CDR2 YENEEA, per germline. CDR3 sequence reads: CASSPGGSTDTQYF. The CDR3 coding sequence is TGTGCCAGCAGCCCAGGGGGGAGCACAGATACGCAGTATTTT. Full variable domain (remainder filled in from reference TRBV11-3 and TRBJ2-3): EAGVVQSPRYKIIEKKQPVAFWCNPISGHNTLYWYLQNLGQGPELLIRYENEEAVDDSQLPKDRFSAERLKGVDSTLKIQPAELGDSAVYLCASSPGGSTDTQYFGPGTRLTVL.

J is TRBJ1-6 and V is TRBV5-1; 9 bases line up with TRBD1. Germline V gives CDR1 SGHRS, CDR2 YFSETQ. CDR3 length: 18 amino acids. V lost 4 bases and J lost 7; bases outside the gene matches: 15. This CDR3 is CASSHPPGQGGENSPLHF. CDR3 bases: TGCGCCAGCAGCCACCCCCCGGGACAGGGCGGTGAGAATTCACCCCTCCACTTT.

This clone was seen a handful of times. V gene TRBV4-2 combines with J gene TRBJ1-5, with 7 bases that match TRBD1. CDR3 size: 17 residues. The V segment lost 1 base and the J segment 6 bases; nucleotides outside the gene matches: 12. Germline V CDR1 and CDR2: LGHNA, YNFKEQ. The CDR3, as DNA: TGTGCCAGCAGCCAAGTGAGGGGGCGCGAAGTAAGTCAGCCCCAGCATTTT. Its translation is CASSQVRGREVSQPQHF.

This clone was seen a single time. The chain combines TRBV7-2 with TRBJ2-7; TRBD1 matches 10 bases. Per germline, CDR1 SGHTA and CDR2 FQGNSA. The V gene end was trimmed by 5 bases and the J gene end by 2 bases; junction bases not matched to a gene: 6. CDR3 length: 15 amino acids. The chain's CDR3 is CASSRAGTGAYEQYV. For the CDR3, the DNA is TGTGCCAGCAGCCGTGCCGGGACAGGGGCCTACGAGCAGTACGTC.

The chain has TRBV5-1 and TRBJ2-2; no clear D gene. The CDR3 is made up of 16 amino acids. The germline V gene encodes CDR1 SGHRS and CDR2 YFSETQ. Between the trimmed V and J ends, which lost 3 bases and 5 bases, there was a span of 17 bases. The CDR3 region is CASSSPRAVTTGELFF. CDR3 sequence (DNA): TGCGCCAGCAGCTCACCACGAGCCGTAACGACCGGGGAGCTGTTTTTT.

The CDR3 bases are TGTGCCAGCAGCTTAAAGGGGTCTGGAAACACCATATATTTT. Protein: CASSLKGSGNTIYF. This sequence joins TRBV11-3 and TRBJ1-3; D might be TRBD1 (5 bases). The CDR3 is made up of 14 amino acids. Germline CDR1 reads SGHNT; CDR2 reads YENEEA. V dropped 2 bases and J dropped 1 base, with 6 bases sitting between them.

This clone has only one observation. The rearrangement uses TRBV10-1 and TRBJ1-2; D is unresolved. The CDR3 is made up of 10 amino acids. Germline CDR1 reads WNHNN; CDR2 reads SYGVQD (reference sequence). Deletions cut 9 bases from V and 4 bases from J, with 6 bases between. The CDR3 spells CARDCYGYTF. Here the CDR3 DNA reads TGCGCCAGGGACTGCTATGGCTACACCTTC.